The 28 T cell receptor beta chains below come from one sample, sequenced in a study of cytomegalovirus exposure and HLA in healthy donors. The PCR was carried out with 60 Vbeta primers and 13 Jbeta primers. The method was immunoSEQ multiplex PCR; TCRdb's version includes in-frame clones alone and lacks a portion of them. This table has over 150,000 clones, roughly 80% appearing once. Input material: PBMCs. The source is a male donor in good health and CMV-seronegative.

This chain links TRBV5-1 with TRBJ2-3; 8 nucleotides align to TRBD2. V trimming: 0 bases; J trimming: 2 bases; junction bases outside the gene matches: 5. Germline assignment: CDR1 SGHRS and CDR2 YFSETQ. This CDR3 spans 16 amino acids. CDR3 residues: CASSLGGSGATDTQYF. The CDR3 nucleotides are TGCGCCAGCAGCTTGGGGGGTAGCGGGGCCACAGATACGCAGTATTTT.

V is TRBV9 and J is TRBJ1-1; 9 nucleotides match TRBD1. V lost 4 bases to trimming and J lost 3 bases; unmatched junction nucleotides: 13. Germline CDR1 is SGDLS and CDR2 is YYNGEE. There are 17 residues in the CDR3. This CDR3 is CASSHDRGLFGDTEAFF. The CDR3 bases are TGTGCCAGCAGCCACGACAGGGGGTTGTTTGGCGACACTGAAGCTTTCTTT.

The V call is TRBV15, the J call TRBJ2-2; TRBD1 matches 11 bases. From germline, CDR1 is LNHNV and CDR2 YYDKDF (reference sequence). The CDR3 covers 16 residues. V was clipped by 5 bases and J by 3 bases; unmatched bases: 5. CDR3 in amino acids: CATSPRTGGDTGELFF. CDR3 coding DNA: TGTGCCACCAGCCCCCGGACAGGGGGCGACACCGGGGAGCTGTTTTTT.

This chain connects TRBV4-3 to TRBJ2-1, with TRBD2 identical over 11 bases. CDR3 length: 16 amino acids. Per germline, CDR1 LGHNA and CDR2 YSLEER. Germline trimming cut 1 base from V and 6 bases from J; bases unmatched to any gene: 5. The CDR3 region has the DNA TGCGCCAGCAGCCAAGTAATTAGCGGGGGGGCCAATGAGCAGTTCTTC. Protein product: CASSQVISGGANEQFF.

V is TRBV6-6 and J is TRBJ2-7, with 10 positions matching TRBD1. The CDR3 consists of 15 residues. Germline V gene lookup returns CDR1 MNHNY and CDR2 SVGAGI (reference sequence). V was pared by 6 bases and J by 1 base, with 6 bases of the junction left unmatched. The CDR3 coding sequence is TGTGCCAGCAGAGCAGGACAGGGGGGGTCCTACGAGCAGTACTTC. Its protein is CASRAGQGGSYEQYF.

The CDR3 reads CASSIMELADSTDTQYF. In nucleotides, the CDR3 is TGTGCCAGCAGTATTATGGAACTAGCGGATAGCACAGATACGCAGTATTTT. The chain is built from TRBV2 and TRBJ2-3; 8 positions match TRBD2. Per the germline V gene, CDR1 is SNHLY and CDR2 is FYNNEI. The CDR3 loop spans 17 amino acids. V gave up 5 bases and J gave up 0 bases; unmatched junction bases: 10.

The chain is built from TRBV5-6 and TRBJ2-7, with D tentatively TRBD2 (5 bases). This CDR3 has 17 residues. Trimming left V 0 bases short and J 0 bases short, with 16 bases between. Germline CDR1 is SGHDT and CDR2 is YYEEEE. DNA for the CDR3: TGTGCCAGCAGCTTGGCTTTCGGGATGAAGGGCTCCTACGAGCAGTACTTC. Its protein is CASSLAFGMKGSYEQYF. Supplemented by reference TRBV5-6 and TRBJ2-7, the full variable domain reads DAGVTQSPTHLIKTRGQQVTLRCSPKSGHDTVSWYQQALGQGPQFIFQYYEEEERQRGNFPDRFSGHQFPNYSSELNVNALLLGDSALYLCASSLAFGMKGSYEQYFGPGTRLTVT.

This rearrangement joins TRBV7-9 to TRBJ1-6; maybe TRBD1 (6 bases). The CDR3 runs 15 residues. Trimming took off 5 bases at V and 4 bases at J, with 12 bases between the two ends. Per the germline V gene, CDR1 is SEHNR and CDR2 is FQNEAQ (reference sequence). The CDR3 loop is CASSLVQGYNSPLHF. CDR3 DNA sequence: TGTGCCAGCAGCCTGGTCCAGGGGTATAATTCACCCCTCCACTTT.

This chain joins TRBV12-5 and TRBJ2-3, with a weak D call TRBD2 (6 bases). The CDR3 loop spans 17 amino acids. CDR1 is LGHNT, CDR2 FRNRAP, per germline. The V end lost 3 bases, the J end lost 0 bases, and 16 bases lay between the germline ends. The CDR3 loop is CASGFLADPTSTDTQYF. In nucleotides, the CDR3 is TGTGCTAGTGGTTTTTTAGCGGATCCCACTAGCACAGATACGCAGTATTTT.

This clone appeared a few times. This chain uses TRBV4-3 with TRBJ1-4; no definite D call. CDR3 length: 12 residues. Germline assignment: CDR1 LGHNA and CDR2 YSLEER. V was cut by 4 bases and J by 8 bases, with 8 bases left in between. Here the CDR3 reads CASSRTREKLFF. Written as DNA, the CDR3 is TGCGCCAGCAGCCGAACTAGGGAAAAACTGTTTTTT.

In the case of this clone: The junction does not match germline at one end; this may be a read error. The chain has TRBV5-1 and TRBJ1-2; 7 positions agree with TRBD1. Germline CDR1 and CDR2: SGHRS and YFSETQ. This CDR3 is 14 amino acids long. This CDR3 is CASSEEGGRYGYPF. CDR3 bases: TGCGCCAGCAGCGAAGAAGGGGGCCGCTATGGCTACCCCTTC.

V and J are TRBV14 and TRBJ2-7; 12 bases match TRBD1. CDR3 size: 15 residues. Losses at the gene ends were 4 bases for V and 3 bases for J; bases not matched to a gene: 4. Germline V lookup: CDR1 SGHDN, CDR2 FVKESK. The CDR3 DNA reads TGTGCCAGCAGCCTTGGGACAGGGGGCTTCTACGAGCAGTACTTC. Encoded protein: CASSLGTGGFYEQYF.

The chain is built from TRBV6-1 and TRBJ2-1, with 9 bases identical to TRBD1. CDR3 length: 16 amino acids. Germline V gene data show CDR1 as MNHNS and CDR2 as SASEGT. The J segment lost 3 bases and the V segment lost 4 bases, leaving 7 bases of the junction unmatched. DNA for the CDR3: TGTGCCAGCAGTGTGGACAGGGGACTCGGCTACAATGAGCAGTTCTTC. Its translation is CASSVDRGLGYNEQFF.

Turning to this clone: One end of the junction fails to match germline, which may point to a read error. The chain links TRBV7-7 to TRBJ2-1; 7 nucleotides match TRBD2. This CDR3 contains 13 residues. CDR1 and CDR2 from the germline V gene are SSHAT and FNYEAQ (reference sequence). Here the CDR3 DNA reads TGTGCTAGCAGCGTTGGGACGGGGGGTGAGCAGTTCTTC. Its protein product is CASSVGTGGEQFF.

The chain couples TRBV5-4 to TRBJ2-1; 7 bases are a match to TRBD1. Germline loops: CDR1 SGHNT, CDR2 YYREEE (reference sequence). The V gene end was trimmed by 4 bases and the J gene end by 5 bases; junction bases not matched to a gene: 12. This CDR3 comprises 16 residues. The CDR3 sequence is CASSRDSPRADNEQFF. The CDR3 DNA follows: TGTGCCAGCAGCCGGGACAGTCCACGGGCCGACAATGAGCAGTTCTTC.

This chain connects TRBV28 to TRBJ1-3, with D possibly matching TRBD1 (5 bases). Germline V lookup: CDR1 MDHEN, CDR2 SYDVKM. The CDR3 contains 14 residues. The V end lost 5 bases, the J end lost 4 bases, and 12 bases lay between the germline ends. As DNA, the CDR3 is TGTGCCAGCAGTAAAGGGGAGGTGGGAAACACCATATATTTT. Its protein product is CASSKGEVGNTIYF.

The chain carries TRBV7-9 and TRBJ2-7, with TRBD1 matching 10 bases. In germline, CDR1 is SEHNR, CDR2 FQNEAQ (reference sequence). The length of the CDR3 is 15 residues. With V trimmed by 3 bases and J by 2 bases, 4 bases remained unmatched. The CDR3 reads CASSLTGGPTYEQYF. The CDR3 DNA sequence: TGTGCCAGCAGCTTGACAGGGGGCCCCACCTACGAGCAGTACTTC. Supplemented by reference TRBV7-9 and TRBJ2-7, the full variable domain reads DTGVSQNPRHKITKRGQNVTFRCDPISEHNRLYWYRQTLGQGPEFLTYFQNEAQLEKSRLLSDRFSAERPKGSFSTLEIQRTEQGDSAMYLCASSLTGGPTYEQYFGPGTRLTVT.

The CDR3 nucleotides are TGCAGCGTTGGGAGCGGTGGGTACACTGAAGCTTTCTTT. Its translation is CSVGSGGYTEAFF. The genes are TRBV29-1 and TRBJ1-1; D uncertain. From germline, CDR1 is SQVTM and CDR2 ANQGSEA. Trimming pared 4 bases from V and 3 bases from J, leaving 12 bases between. The CDR3 consists of 13 residues.

Only one count was recorded for this clone. The chain couples TRBV4-3 to TRBJ2-3, with D maybe TRBD2 (6 bases). The CDR3 has 15 residues. Germline CDR1 is LGHNA and CDR2 is YSLEER. The ends were cut back, 0 bases at V and 5 bases at J, with 12 bases in the middle. In nucleotides, the CDR3 is TGCGCCAGCAGCCAAGATTCGGTGGGACTAGATACGCAGTATTTT. Its protein product is CASSQDSVGLDTQYF.

The rearrangement links TRBV28 to TRBJ2-7, with a possible D match to TRBD2 (5 bases). This CDR3 is built from 15 residues. Germline V CDR1 and CDR2: MDHEN, SYDVKM. V was cut by 1 base and J by 2 bases, with 12 bases left in between. The CDR3 here is CASSLLAGLAYEQYF. DNA of the CDR3: TGTGCCAGCAGTTTATTGGCGGGCCTGGCCTACGAGCAGTACTTC.

The V and J genes are TRBV5-6 and TRBJ2-1, with a tentative D call TRBD2 (6 bases). Trimming stripped 0 bases from V and 6 bases from J, with 13 bases between. Looked up from germline, CDR1 is SGHDT and CDR2 is YYEEEE. This CDR3 has 15 amino acids. CDR3: CASSLASSVVNEQFF. CDR3 nucleotides: TGTGCCAGCAGCTTGGCCTCTAGCGTGGTCAATGAGCAGTTCTTC.

This clone has more than one count but fewer than ten. This chain connects TRBV4-1 to TRBJ2-6, with D maybe TRBD1 (6 bases). Germline values: CDR1 MGHRA, CDR2 YSYEKL. Trimming stripped 2 bases from V and 4 bases from J, with 9 bases between. The CDR3 length is 15 residues. CDR3 bases: TGCGCCAGCAGCCAACAGGGGATCGGGGCCAACGTCCTGACTTTC. Translating it yields CASSQQGIGANVLTF.

The rearrangement joins TRBV5-1 to TRBJ2-7, with 10 bases lining up with TRBD2. After removal of 2 bases from V and 4 bases from J, the junction contained 9 bases not matched to a gene. Germline CDR1 reads SGHRS; CDR2 reads YFSETQ. This CDR3 has 16 amino acids. DNA of the CDR3: TGCGCCAGCAGCTTACAGGGACTAGCGAGGCCTTACGAGCAGTACTTC. It is translated as CASSLQGLARPYEQYF.

This chain joins TRBV5-1 and TRBJ2-4; 10 nucleotides match TRBD2. V dropped 2 bases and J dropped 5; count of bases not matched to a gene: 13. This CDR3 contains 18 residues. Germline loops: CDR1 SGHRS, CDR2 YFSETQ. Here the CDR3 DNA reads TGCGCCAGCAGCTTTGCCGTTAGCGGGGGGCGGGGAGAAAACATTCAGTACTTC. Amino acid sequence: CASSFAVSGGRGENIQYF.

This clone is a singleton in its sample. The chain joins TRBV28 to TRBJ1-1; no reliable D call. With 8 bases removed from V and 3 bases from J, the gap between germline ends came to 10 bases. Germline CDR1 is MDHEN and CDR2 is SYDVKM. This CDR3 region has 12 residues. The CDR3 loop is CASQFGDTEAFF. The CDR3 coding sequence is TGTGCCAGCCAATTCGGGGACACTGAAGCTTTCTTT.

This clone was detected a few times. The V call is TRBV6-1, the J call TRBJ1-5; D is uncertain. CDR1 and CDR2 (germline): MNHNS, SASEGT. This CDR3 is 15 amino acids long. Deletions cut 8 bases from V and 4 bases from J, with 18 bases between. The CDR3 sequence is CASQPGRLRNQPQHF. The CDR3 bases are TGTGCCAGCCAGCCGGGGAGGCTTCGAAATCAGCCCCAGCATTTT.

The chain employs TRBV11-2 and TRBJ2-7; the match to TRBD2 covers 10 bases. The CDR3 runs to 14 residues. The V segment lost 5 bases and the J segment 6 bases; nucleotides outside the gene matches: 7. Germline assignment: CDR1 SGHAT and CDR2 FQNNGV. The CDR3 sequence is CASSKTGTSVEQYF. CDR3 bases: TGTGCCAGCAGCAAAACCGGGACTAGCGTCGAGCAGTACTTC.

This sequence joins TRBV4-2 and TRBJ2-5; D not certain. The CDR3 spans 14 residues. The V end lost 1 base, the J end lost 2 bases, and 8 bases lay between the germline ends. From germline, CDR1 is LGHNA and CDR2 YNFKEQ. CDR3 DNA sequence: TGTGCCAGCAGCCAAGCCCAGCGTCAAGAGACCCAGTACTTC. The encoded protein is CASSQAQRQETQYF.